This T cell receptor (beta chain) comes out of a study of CD8 T cells in Susac syndrome. RNA, at about 0.5 to 1 ug, was reverse transcribed with random hexamers. With immunoSEQ multiplex PCR, TCR beta CDR3 was amplified across 54 Vbeta and 13 Jbeta. MiXCR was run by TCRdb on the immunoSEQ multiplex PCR reads, yielding one entry per CDR3 protein. The top ten hold around 0.093% of the sample, which has about 180,000 distinct CDR3 sequences, approximately 96% seen once. CDR3 length: 13 residues. Germline CDR1 and CDR2: DFQATT and SNEGSKA (reference sequence). V shed 2 bases and J 5 bases; nucleotides not matched to a gene: 1.

Sequencing was carried out using CD4+ T cells from PBMCs. The chain employs TRBV20-1 and TRBJ2-7, with 12 bases matching TRBD2. The sequence came from a human donor with multiple sclerosis. The chain's CDR3 is CSARLAGGDEQYF. CDR3 nucleotides: TGCAGTGCTAGACTAGCGGGGGGGGACGAGCAGTACTTC.